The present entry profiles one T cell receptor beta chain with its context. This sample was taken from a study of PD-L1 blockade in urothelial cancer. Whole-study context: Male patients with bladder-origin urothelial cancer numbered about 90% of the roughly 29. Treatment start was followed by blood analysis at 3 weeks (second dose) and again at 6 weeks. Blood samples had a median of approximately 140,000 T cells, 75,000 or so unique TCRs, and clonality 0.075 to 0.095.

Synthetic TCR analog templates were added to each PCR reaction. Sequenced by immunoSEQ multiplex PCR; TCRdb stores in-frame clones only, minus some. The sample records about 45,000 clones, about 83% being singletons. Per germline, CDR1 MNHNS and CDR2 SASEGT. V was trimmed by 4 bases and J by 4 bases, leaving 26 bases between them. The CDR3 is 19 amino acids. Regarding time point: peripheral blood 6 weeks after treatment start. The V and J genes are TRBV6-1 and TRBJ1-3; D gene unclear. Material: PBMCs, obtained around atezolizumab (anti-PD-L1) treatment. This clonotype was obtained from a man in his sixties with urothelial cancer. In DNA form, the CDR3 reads TGTGCCAGCAGTGCCCCATCAAATCTACTCGGGTGGAGAGGAAACACCATATATTTT. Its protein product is CASSAPSNLLGWRGNTIYF.